This T cell receptor beta chain was profiled in a study of shared clonotypes between healthy human individuals. Study-wide findings and caveats: Donor scarcity curtailed the genetic and exposure-history diversity represented herein.

The CDR3 sequence is 16 residues long. V lost 3 bases to trimming and J lost 5 bases; unmatched junction nucleotides: 11. Per the germline V gene, CDR1 is SGHRS and CDR2 is YFSETQ. The naive CD8 population came from CD45RO-negative cells selected for CCR7, without terminally differentiated effector memory CD45RA+ cells. Comments on this clone: Its antigen is currently unknown.

Profiling relied on immunoSEQ multiplex PCR, and the TCRdb table lists in-frame clones only, not all of them. The sample yields around 1.9 million clones, about 92% seen once. This clonotype was sampled from a man between 18 and 35 years old in good health. Some clones in this sample may be carry-over from other donors' samples. The V and J genes are TRBV5-1 and TRBJ2-1; 7 nucleotides match TRBD1. Sequences were obtained from naive CD8+ T cells from PBMCs. The CDR3 is CASSYPLGTGDNEQFF. DNA of the CDR3: TGCGCCAGCAGCTACCCTCTTGGCACAGGGGACAATGAGCAGTTCTTC.